This T cell receptor (beta chain) appears in the sequencing data of a study of blood T cells in healthy people across ages. Study-wide results and limits: TCR beta diversity was tightly associated with the proportion of naive T cells.

CDR1 MNHNY and CDR2 SVGAGI come from the germline V gene (reference sequence). Trimming stripped 8 bases from V and 4 bases from J, with 9 bases between. The CDR3 spans 12 residues. Details on this clonotype: Its antigen is unidentified.

Alongside a J-beta primer mix, a sample-barcoded 5' primer served in a second PCR lasting about 7 to 11 cycles. A minimum of 2.5 million CDR3-containing paired-end reads was obtained for each sample. Each CDR3 protein is one row after TCRdb ran MiXCR on the 5' RACE reads. The table lists 1.5 million to 1.8 million distinct CDR3 sequences, about 42% of them singletons. The sequence came from a woman between 18 and 30 years old in good health. Sequencing input: blood. The chain has TRBV6-6 and TRBJ1-5; tentatively, D is TRBD1 (5 bases). CDR3 DNA sequence: TGTGCCAGCGAGGGGCTTAATCAGCCCCAGCATTTT. As protein: CASEGLNQPQHF.